This T cell receptor beta chain was identified in a study of identical twins. TCRdb itself ran the 5' RACE reads through MiXCR, one entry per CDR3 protein. The sample includes under 900,000 distinct CDR3 sequences, about 20% seen only once; the top ten take about an eighth. V was clipped by 6 bases and J by 5 bases; unmatched bases: 8. The CDR3 extends over 15 amino acids. The sample was also linked to a second study, of T cells expressing NK-cell markers.

The sequence was collected from a woman between 18 and 29 years old in good health. Input material: PBMCs. V usage is TRBV12-3 or TRBV12-4 and J usage is TRBJ2-3, with 10 positions matching TRBD2. CDR3: CASSPSGGAQDTQYF. In nucleotides, the CDR3 is TGTGCCAGCAGCCCGAGCGGGGGGGCCCAAGATACGCAGTATTTT.